These 23 T cell receptor beta chains came from one sample sequenced in a study of Graves' ophthalmopathy and Graves' hyperthyroidism. RNA transcripts provided the template for amplifying TCR beta CDR3 regions. In the first round, RT-PCR was carried out with HTBI primers, and a multiplex PCR formed the second round. TCRdb re-called the multiplex PCR reads through MiXCR, storing one row per CDR3 protein. The sample comprises 650,000 to 800,000 distinct CDR3 sequences, 35% to 50% of which are singletons, and about 3.3% rests with the top ten. The sequencing sample was made of peripheral blood. All receptors derive from an adult man with Graves' ophthalmopathy.

CDR3 nucleotides: TGTGCCATCGCCCTAAGCGGGGGATACAATGAAGGCTACACCTTC. It is translated as CAIALSGGYNEGYTF. The chain combines TRBV10-3 with TRBJ1-2, with D perhaps matching TRBD1 (5 bases). Between the trimmed V and J ends, which lost 8 bases and 8 bases, there was a span of 24 bases. The CDR3 spans 15 residues. Germline assignment: CDR1 ENHRY and CDR2 SYGVKD.

This CDR3 is CASRGRAGGESSYNSPLHF. The CDR3 nucleotides read TGTGCCAGCCGTGGGCGGGCAGGGGGCGAAAGCTCCTATAATTCACCCCTCCACTTT. The chain uses TRBV25-1 and TRBJ1-6; 8 bases map to TRBD1. Germline values: CDR1 MGHDK, CDR2 SYGVNS. The CDR3 is 19 amino acids. The junction had 15 bases not matched to a gene; V was cut back by 8 bases and J by 0 bases.

This clonotype was detected only a few times. The chain couples TRBV25-1 to TRBJ2-3; no clear D gene. This CDR3 has 13 residues. Deletions cut 6 bases from V and 12 bases from J, with 19 bases between. Germline assignment: CDR1 MGHDK and CDR2 SYGVNS. CDR3 nucleotides: TGTGCCAGCAGCCCTCAAGTCTCTCGGACCCAGTATTTT. Its translation is CASSPQVSRTQYF.

This clonotype was seen repeatedly, ten times or more. The chain uses TRBV19 and TRBJ1-4; TRBD1 might be the D (6 bases). V lost 2 bases, J lost 4 bases, and 8 bases lay in between. This CDR3 region has 14 residues. Germline CDR1 and CDR2: LNHDA and SQIVND (reference sequence). CDR3 in DNA: TGTGCCAGTAGTATACAGGGGCGTAATGAAAAACTGTTTTTT. Residues: CASSIQGRNEKLFF.

Ten or more counts support this clonotype. The rearrangement links TRBV12-3 or TRBV12-4 to TRBJ1-6; D uncertain. V was pared by 6 bases and J by 6 bases, with 18 bases between. The CDR3 is made up of 16 amino acids. The CDR3: CASRDGGSNLNSPLHF. DNA of the CDR3: TGTGCCAGCAGGGACGGAGGTTCGAACCTTAATTCACCCCTCCACTTT.

This clonotype was seen many times. The chain employs TRBV7-9 and TRBJ1-3; maybe TRBD1 (5 bases). Trimming pared 4 bases from V and 4 bases from J, leaving 14 bases between. The CDR3 runs 15 residues. Germline V gene lookup returns CDR1 SEHNR and CDR2 FQNEAQ (reference sequence). This CDR3 is CASSSIGTLGNTIYF. The DNA of the CDR3 is TGTGCCAGCAGCTCGATAGGGACCCTCGGAAACACCATATATTTT.

V and J are TRBV7-9 and TRBJ2-7; 7 nucleotides align to TRBD2. Looked up from germline, CDR1 is SEHNR and CDR2 is FQNEAQ (reference sequence). V lost 11 bases to trimming and J lost 5 bases; unmatched junction nucleotides: 9. The CDR3 runs to 12 residues. The CDR3 sequence is CAWSMGGDEQYF. CDR3 nucleotides: TGTGCCTGGAGTATGGGGGGGGACGAGCAGTACTTC. Variable domain in full (rest from reference TRBV7-9 and TRBJ2-7): DTGVSQNPRHKITKRGQNVTFRCDPISEHNRLYWYRQTLGQGPEFLTYFQNEAQLEKSRLLSDRFSAERPKGSFSTLEIQRTEQGDSAMYLCAWSMGGDEQYFGPGTRLTVT.

V usage is TRBV20-1 and J usage is TRBJ2-7, with TRBD2 matching over 8 bases. Germline loops: CDR1 DFQATT, CDR2 SNEGSKA (reference sequence). The CDR3 totals 13 residues. V gave up 5 bases and J gave up 5 bases; unmatched junction bases: 8. In DNA form, the CDR3 reads TGCAGTGCTGGGGCCGGGAGGGCCAACGAGCAGTACTTC. It yields the protein CSAGAGRANEQYF.

The chain has TRBV29-1 and TRBJ2-5; D is undetermined. This CDR3 is built from 12 residues. Trimming left V 8 bases short and J 5 bases short, with 15 bases between. In germline, CDR1 is SQVTM, CDR2 ANQGSEA. CDR3 nucleotides: TGCAGCTACGGACGGAGCTATGAGACCCAGTACTTC. Encoded protein: CSYGRSYETQYF.

The J gene is TRBJ1-2, the V gene TRBV20-1; 9 bases match TRBD1. This CDR3 comprises 13 residues. CDR1 and CDR2 from the germline V gene are DFQATT and SNEGSKA (reference sequence). The junction had 6 bases not matched to a gene; V was cut back by 6 bases and J by 4 bases. The DNA for the CDR3 is TGCAGTGCCCCGGGACAGGGCCCCTATGGCTACACCTTC. It encodes CSAPGQGPYGYTF.

The chain joins TRBV12-3 or TRBV12-4 to TRBJ2-6, with TRBD1 identical over 9 bases. The J segment lost 2 bases and the V segment lost 6 bases, leaving 8 bases of the junction unmatched. This CDR3 has 17 amino acids. The CDR3 protein is CASSLEQGATGANVLTF. The DNA of the CDR3 is TGTGCCAGCAGCCTAGAACAGGGGGCAACTGGGGCCAACGTCCTGACTTTC.

This clonotype appeared a few times. The junction shows a germline mismatch at one end, possibly a read error. The V and J genes are TRBV12-3 or TRBV12-4 and TRBJ1-2; the D is unclear. The CDR3 extends over 13 amino acids. CDR3 region: CASSSTLGREVVF. CDR3 DNA sequence: TGTGCCAGCAGTTCCACCTTGGGAAGGGAAGTCGTCTTC.

This clonotype was picked up many times. The V call is TRBV5-6, the J call TRBJ2-7, with D perhaps matching TRBD1 (5 bases). Germline V lookup: CDR1 SGHDT, CDR2 YYEEEE. V was trimmed by 3 bases and J by 7 bases, leaving 8 bases between them. This CDR3 spans 11 amino acids. CDR3 loop: CASSSAGEQYF. CDR3 bases: TGTGCCAGCAGCTCAGCAGGGGAGCAGTACTTC.

This clonotype has ten or more counts. CDR3 residues: CASSRTGAGRETQYF. CDR3 bases: TGTGCCAGCAGCCGAACCGGGGCGGGACGGGAGACCCAGTACTTC. This chain joins TRBV7-9 and TRBJ2-5; tentatively, D is TRBD2 (6 bases). CDR1 and CDR2 (germline): SEHNR, FQNEAQ (reference sequence). The CDR3 loop spans 15 amino acids. Trimming took off 5 bases at V and 5 bases at J, with 18 bases between the two ends.

The chain uses TRBV10-3 and TRBJ2-7, with D uncertain. Germline V CDR1 and CDR2: ENHRY, SYGVKD. The V and J ends lost 5 bases and 9 bases respectively, with 17 bases between them. CDR3 length equals 13 residues. CDR3 protein: CAISSGYRHGQYF. In DNA form, the CDR3 reads TGTGCCATCAGTTCAGGTTACCGGCACGGGCAGTACTTC.

Only a few counts were recorded for this clonotype. The V and J genes are TRBV3-1 and TRBJ2-7; D is uncertain. V lost 7 bases and J lost 6, with 13 bases in between. Per germline, CDR1 LGHDT and CDR2 YNNKEL (reference sequence). CDR3 length: 12 amino acids. The CDR3 reads CASNLRSGEQYF. The CDR3 coding sequence is TGTGCCAGCAACCTACGAAGTGGCGAGCAGTACTTC.

This sequence joins TRBV7-8 and TRBJ1-1, with D hard to call. The ends were cut back, 5 bases at V and 1 base at J, with 11 bases in the middle. This CDR3 comprises 14 residues. Germline CDR1 reads SGHVS; CDR2 reads FQNEAQ. For the CDR3, the DNA is TGTGCCAGCAGCCGACCGGTTTCGAACACTGAAGCTTTCTTT. This encodes CASSRPVSNTEAFF.

The V and J genes are TRBV3-1 and TRBJ1-5; 8 nucleotides agree with TRBD1. This CDR3 has 14 residues. Germline V gene sequence: CDR1 LGHDT, CDR2 YNNKEL (reference sequence). V shed 4 bases and J 7 bases; nucleotides not matched to a gene: 6. CDR3 DNA sequence: TGTGCCAGCAGCCCTGACAGGGGTTACCAGCCCCAGCATTTT. Its translation is CASSPDRGYQPQHF.

This clonotype was seen just once. A junction boundary mismatches the germline segment, possibly from a read error. The chain carries TRBV10-3 and TRBJ1-5, with a possible D match to TRBD1 (6 bases). CDR3 length equals 14 residues. Germline CDR1 reads ENHRY; CDR2 reads SYGVKD. The CDR3 DNA reads as TGCGCCATCAGGAATACAGGGCCAGGACAGCCCCAGCATTTT. Protein product: CAIRNTGPGQPQHF.

This clonotype has just a few counts. The gene calls are TRBV29-1 and TRBJ1-2; the match to TRBD1 covers 10 bases. There are 13 residues in the CDR3. CDR1 and CDR2 from the germline V gene are SQVTM and ANQGSEA. The CDR3 DNA sequence: TGCAGTCGTCCGGGACAGGGGAAGGATGGCTACACCTTC. Its translation: CSRPGQGKDGYTF.

At least ten counts were recorded for this clonotype. The genes are TRBV5-1 and TRBJ1-1, with 7 nucleotides matching TRBD1. Germline V gene lookup returns CDR1 SGHRS and CDR2 YFSETQ. V trimming: 0 bases; J trimming: 6 bases; junction bases outside the gene matches: 5. The CDR3 has 14 amino acids. The CDR3 coding sequence is TGCGCCAGCAGCTTGGAGGCAGGGGGGGCTGAAGCTTTCTTT. This encodes CASSLEAGGAEAFF. Combining the CDR3 with reference TRBV5-1 and TRBJ1-1 gives the whole variable domain KAGVTQTPRYLIKTRGQQVTLSCSPISGHRSVSWYQQTPGQGLQFLFEYFSETQRNKGNFPGRFSGRQFSNSRSEMNVSTLELGDSALYLCASSLEAGGAEAFFGQGTRLTVV.

The sample holds many counts of this clonotype. The V and J genes are TRBV7-8 and TRBJ1-1; TRBD1 might be the D (5 bases). The CDR3 sequence is 14 residues long. CDR1 is SGHVS and CDR2 is FQNEAQ in the germline V gene. V shed 5 bases and J shed 5 bases, with 15 bases lying between them. CDR3 in amino acids: CASSPGGLRTEAFF. The CDR3 DNA reads TGTGCCAGCAGCCCCGGGGGATTGCGGACTGAAGCTTTCTTT.

This clonotype was counted many times. The chain employs TRBV11-2 and TRBJ1-2; 8 bases fit TRBD1. Trimming cost V 5 bases and J 6 bases; bases outside gene matches: 5. Germline CDR1 reads SGHAT; CDR2 reads FQNNGV. This CDR3 has 13 amino acids. The CDR3 DNA follows: TGTGCCAGCAGCGTCGGACAGGGTGATGGCTACACCTTC. It yields the protein CASSVGQGDGYTF.